Below, 23 T cell receptor beta chains from the same sample are listed, as sequenced in a study of identical twins. One entry per CDR3 protein, called by TCRdb with MiXCR from the 5' RACE reads. The table shows about 520,000 distinct CDR3 sequences, with approximately 22% occurring only once. These data also featured in a second study, about T cells expressing NK-cell markers.

The specimen sequenced was CD4+ T cells sorted from blood. The receptors come from a young woman in good health.

The chain recombines TRBV5-5 with TRBJ2-2; D gene unclear. CDR1 is SGHKS, CDR2 YYEKEE, per germline (reference sequence). V lost 6 bases to trimming and J lost 2 bases, with 14 bases between them. CDR3 length: 15 residues. CDR3 nucleotide sequence: TGTGCCAGCACCCGGCTGCAGGTCAACACCGGGGAGCTGTTTTTT. Its protein product is CASTRLQVNTGELFF.

The gene calls are TRBV7-9 and TRBJ2-6; TRBD2 agrees at 9 bases. CDR1 is SEHNR, CDR2 FQNEAQ, per germline (reference sequence). After removal of 2 bases from V and 0 bases from J, the junction contained 2 bases not matched to a gene. This CDR3 is built from 17 residues. CDR3 DNA: TGTGCCAGCAGCTTACTAGCGGGGTACTCTGGGGCCAACGTCCTGACTTTC. It is translated as CASSLLAGYSGANVLTF. Combining the CDR3 with reference TRBV7-9 and TRBJ2-6 gives the whole variable domain DTGVSQNPRHKITKRGQNVTFRCDPISEHNRLYWYRQTLGQGPEFLTYFQNEAQLEKSRLLSDRFSAERPKGSFSTLEIQRTEQGDSAMYLCASSLLAGYSGANVLTFGAGSRLTVL.

The V call is TRBV20-1, the J call TRBJ2-1; maybe TRBD2 (6 bases). V was pared by 2 bases and J by 7 bases, with 18 bases between. This CDR3 has 15 amino acids. Per germline, CDR1 DFQATT and CDR2 SNEGSKA (reference sequence). CDR3 nucleotide sequence: TGCAGTGCTAGACATTTGACGGGAGCTTGGAATGAGCAGTTCTTC. Its translation is CSARHLTGAWNEQFF.

The chain couples TRBV7-9 to TRBJ2-3; D is perhaps TRBD1 or TRBD2 (5 bases each). CDR1 and CDR2 (germline): SEHNR, FQNEAQ (reference sequence). V dropped 3 bases and J dropped 0 bases, with 16 bases sitting between them. CDR3 length: 17 amino acids. The CDR3: CASSFRQRGLSTDTQYF. The CDR3, as DNA: TGTGCCAGCAGCTTTAGACAGAGGGGTCTGAGCACAGATACGCAGTATTTT.

V and J are TRBV4-2 and TRBJ2-2, with D unclear. The CDR3 is made up of 14 amino acids. Trimming left V 0 bases short and J 5 bases short, with 7 bases between. Germline CDR1 is LGHNA and CDR2 is YNFKEQ. CDR3 loop: CASSQEMGTGELFF. CDR3 nucleotide sequence: TGTGCCAGCAGCCAAGAGATGGGGACCGGGGAGCTGTTTTTT.

This clonotype was counted a few times. The CDR3 nucleotides read TGTGCCAGCTCACCCGGAAACCGGGAAAAACTGTTTTTT. As protein: CASSPGNREKLFF. The chain joins TRBV18 to TRBJ1-4; D not certain. The CDR3 loop spans 13 amino acids. Trimming left V 3 bases short and J 8 bases short, with 10 bases between. CDR1 and CDR2 from the germline V gene are KGHSH and LQKENI.

There are a few counts of this clonotype. CDR3 nucleotide sequence: TGCGCCAGCAGCTTGGACAGGGTTGGCACTGAAGCTTTCTTT. Its protein product is CASSLDRVGTEAFF. The chain employs TRBV5-1 and TRBJ1-1; tentative D call: TRBD1 (6 bases). Trimming removed 0 bases at V and 4 bases at J, with 10 bases between. Germline loops: CDR1 SGHRS, CDR2 YFSETQ. CDR3 length equals 14 residues.

The rearrangement uses TRBV11-2 and TRBJ2-4, with 13 bases fitting TRBD2. Germline CDR1 is SGHAT and CDR2 is FQNNGV. Trimming took 4 bases from V and 2 from J; bases not matched to a gene: 8. The CDR3 runs 18 residues. The chain's CDR3 is CASSYWTSGSPTKNIQYF. As DNA, the CDR3 is TGTGCCAGCAGCTACTGGACTAGCGGGAGTCCAACCAAAAACATTCAGTACTTC.

The rearrangement links TRBV2 to TRBJ1-2; tentatively, D is TRBD1 (5 bases). CDR1 is SNHLY, CDR2 FYNNEI, per germline. The V end was cut by 8 bases, the J end by 0 bases, with 13 bases between. The CDR3 is made up of 14 amino acids. CDR3 sequence: CASRPWGANYGYTF. In DNA, the CDR3 is TGTGCCAGCCGTCCGTGGGGGGCTAACTATGGCTACACCTTC.

This chain connects TRBV7-9 to TRBJ1-1; weak D call: TRBD1 (5 bases). The CDR3 runs to 17 residues. Per the germline V gene, CDR1 is SEHNR and CDR2 is FQNEAQ (reference sequence). Trimming pared 5 bases from V and 1 base from J, leaving 20 bases between. CDR3 loop: CASSTPGDYYENTEAFF. CDR3 sequence (DNA): TGTGCCAGCAGCACCCCGGGGGACTATTACGAGAACACTGAAGCTTTCTTT.

In its sample, this clonotype was seen once. The CDR3: CSARKSTTDTQYF. The CDR3 DNA reads TGCAGTGCTAGAAAGTCGACCACAGATACGCAGTATTTT. The chain combines TRBV20-1 with TRBJ2-3; the D is unclear. V was shortened by 2 bases and J by 2 bases, with 8 bases between the two germline ends. This CDR3 is 13 amino acids long. Germline CDR1 DFQATT, CDR2 SNEGSKA (reference sequence).

This rearrangement joins TRBV4-3 to TRBJ1-3, with D unclear. The CDR3 is made up of 16 amino acids. The V gene's germline CDR1 is LGHNA and CDR2 YSLEER. V dropped 3 bases and J dropped 0 bases, with 12 bases sitting between them. CDR3 sequence: CASSHQDGVSGNTIYF. The CDR3 coding sequence is TGCGCCAGCAGCCACCAGGACGGAGTCTCTGGAAACACCATATATTTT.

This clonotype was seen only a few times. The chain uses TRBV20-1 and TRBJ2-3; weak D call: TRBD2 (5 bases). CDR3 length: 14 amino acids. Germline CDR1 reads DFQATT; CDR2 reads SNEGSKA (reference sequence). The V end was cut by 6 bases, the J end by 0 bases, with 13 bases between. The CDR3 sequence: CSAIVGKSTDTQYF. In DNA, the CDR3 is TGCAGTGCCATCGTCGGGAAAAGCACAGATACGCAGTATTTT.

This clonotype turned up a few times. This rearrangement joins TRBV12-3 or TRBV12-4 to TRBJ1-1, with a possible D match to TRBD1 (6 bases). The CDR3 totals 15 residues. Trimming left V 7 bases short and J 1 base short, with 16 bases between. The CDR3 coding sequence is TGTGCCAGCATCCCGACGGGACACCGGAACACTGAAGCTTTCTTT. This encodes CASIPTGHRNTEAFF.

The chain links TRBV20-1 to TRBJ2-7; maybe TRBD2 (6 bases). The germline V gene has CDR1 DFQATT and CDR2 SNEGSKA (reference sequence). V gave up 7 bases and J gave up 2 bases, with 15 bases separating them. The CDR3 has 13 residues. The CDR3 sequence: CSGIRTTAYEQYF. CDR3 in DNA: TGCAGTGGGATTAGGACTACAGCCTACGAGCAGTACTTC.

This rearrangement joins TRBV3-1 to TRBJ2-1, with D possibly being TRBD2 (5 bases). The germline CDR1 and CDR2 sequences are LGHDT and YNNKEL (reference sequence). V was trimmed by 4 bases and J by 8 bases, leaving 18 bases between them. CDR3 length: 15 amino acids. The CDR3 sequence is CASSPPRARVHEQFF. The DNA of the CDR3 is TGTGCCAGCAGCCCTCCGAGGGCCCGGGTGCATGAGCAGTTCTTC.

This clonotype came up a few times. This chain uses TRBV12-3 or TRBV12-4 with TRBJ1-2; D perhaps matches TRBD1 (5 bases). The CDR3 runs 12 residues. The V end lost 5 bases, the J end lost 4 bases, and 8 bases lay between the germline ends. CDR3 coding DNA: TGTGCCAGCAGTCAGACAGTCTATGGCTACACCTTC. Encoded protein: CASSQTVYGYTF.

V usage is TRBV10-3 and J usage is TRBJ2-2; 9 bases are a match to TRBD1. This CDR3 has 17 amino acids. The trim removed 6 bases at V and 0 bases at J, leaving 8 bases unmatched. Germline loops: CDR1 ENHRY, CDR2 SYGVKD. Here the CDR3 reads CAISPFTGGANTGELFF. CDR3 bases: TGTGCCATCAGCCCATTTACAGGGGGCGCGAACACCGGGGAGCTGTTTTTT.

This clonotype was counted between two and nine times. The chain couples TRBV6-5 to TRBJ2-5; 8 bases fit TRBD2. J was trimmed by 5 bases and V by 2 bases; bases with no gene match: 10. Germline V gives CDR1 MNHEY, CDR2 SVGAGI. This CDR3 has 16 residues. CDR3 loop: CASSYSRAGGQETQYF. For the CDR3, the DNA is TGTGCCAGCAGTTACAGTAGGGCGGGAGGCCAGGAGACCCAGTACTTC.

In its sample, this clonotype was seen a few times. V gene TRBV5-4 combines with J gene TRBJ1-2; unclear D gene. Trimming removed 0 bases at V and 0 bases at J, with 9 bases between. There are 15 residues in the CDR3. Germline V gene sequence: CDR1 SGHNT, CDR2 YYREEE (reference sequence). CDR3 DNA: TGTGCCAGCAGCTTGGGGCTTTCAGCTAACTATGGCTACACCTTC. Translation: CASSLGLSANYGYTF. The full variable domain, its missing parts supplied by reference TRBV5-4 and TRBJ1-2, is ETGVTQSPTHLIKTRGQQVTLRCSSQSGHNTVSWYQQALGQGPQFIFQYYREEENGRGNFPPRFSGLQFPNYSSELNVNALELDDSALYLCASSLGLSANYGYTFGSGTRLTVV.

In its sample, this clonotype was seen a few times. This chain uses TRBV9 with TRBJ2-7, with 11 bases identical to TRBD2. Germline loops: CDR1 SGDLS, CDR2 YYNGEE. Trimming removed 4 bases from V and 5 bases from J; junction bases left unmatched: 8. The CDR3 length is 15 residues. CDR3 bases: TGTGCCAGCAGCTCCCTAGCGGGAGGTGGGGACGAGCAGTACTTC. This translates into CASSSLAGGGDEQYF.

The chain is built from TRBV4-2 and TRBJ2-3; 10 bases are a match to TRBD2. The germline V gene has CDR1 LGHNA and CDR2 YNFKEQ. V was pared by 5 bases and J by 6 bases, with 5 bases of the junction left unmatched. There are 14 residues in the CDR3. Here the CDR3 reads CASSYQRGGDTQYF. CDR3 in DNA: TGTGCCAGCAGCTATCAGCGGGGGGGGGATACGCAGTATTTT.

This clonotype has only one observation. The chain uses TRBV7-7 and TRBJ2-2; D is ambiguous. The V end lost 5 bases, the J end lost 1 base, and 11 bases lay between the germline ends. Germline CDR1 and CDR2: SSHAT and FNYEAQ (reference sequence). This CDR3 region has 15 residues. CDR3 residues: CASSPDRLNTGELFF. The DNA for the CDR3 is TGTGCCAGCAGCCCGGACCGACTGAACACCGGGGAGCTGTTTTTT.